Described below is a single TCR beta chain sequence and its context. The sample originates from a study of blood T cells in healthy people across ages. Combining a sample-barcoded 5' primer with a J-beta primer mix, a second PCR ran for roughly 7 to 12 cycles. TCRdb analysed the 5' RACE reads with MiXCR anew, one entry per CDR3 protein. Among about 640,000 distinct CDR3 sequences listed, around three fifths were seen once. The CDR3 extends over 14 amino acids. Germline-derived CDR1 and CDR2 are ENHRY and SYGVKD. Trimming stripped 2 bases from V and 0 bases from J, with 7 bases between. The V and J genes are TRBV10-3 and TRBJ1-2, with D possibly matching TRBD1 (5 bases). This TCR came from a man in his sixties in good health. What was sequenced was blood. CDR3 protein: CAISEDRANYGYTF. The CDR3 DNA sequence: TGTGCCATCAGTGAGGACAGAGCTAACTATGGCTACACCTTC.